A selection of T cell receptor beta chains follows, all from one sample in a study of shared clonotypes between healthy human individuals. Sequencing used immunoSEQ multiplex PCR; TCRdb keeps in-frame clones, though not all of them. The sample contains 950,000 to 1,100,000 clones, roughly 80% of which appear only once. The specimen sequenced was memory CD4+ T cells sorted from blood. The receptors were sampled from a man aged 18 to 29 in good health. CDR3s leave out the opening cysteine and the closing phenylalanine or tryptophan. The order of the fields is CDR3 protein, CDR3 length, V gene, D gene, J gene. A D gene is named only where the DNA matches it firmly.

CDR3: ASSQLSTDTQY
length: 11
V: TRBV10-1
D: .
J: TRBJ2-3

CDR3: ASSRTMDIAGANVLT
length: 15
V: TRBV11-2
D: .
J: TRBJ2-6

CDR3: ASEGQSNYGYT
length: 11
V: TRBV2
D: TRBD1
J: TRBJ1-2

CDR3: ASSIIGYGYT
length: 10
V: TRBV19
D: .
J: TRBJ1-2

CDR3: ASSKSGTGGIEAF
length: 13
V: TRBV6-5
D: TRBD1
J: TRBJ1-1

CDR3: ASSPLGGRGYEQY
length: 13
V: TRBV6-5
D: .
J: TRBJ2-7

CDR3: ASSERQGGTSPLH
length: 13
V: TRBV2
D: .
J: TRBJ1-6

CDR3: SVIGGLGTEAF
length: 11
V: TRBV29-1
D: .
J: TRBJ1-1

CDR3: ASSASTGRDYEQY
length: 13
V: TRBV9
D: .
J: TRBJ2-7

CDR3: ASSMSWAAYYEQY
length: 13
V: TRBV19
D: .
J: TRBJ2-7

CDR3: ASSPGTVNSPLH
length: 12
V: TRBV7-6
D: TRBD1
J: TRBJ1-6

CDR3: ASKGQTNTGELF
length: 12
V: TRBV19
D: TRBD1
J: TRBJ2-2

CDR3: ASSPAGRGGPLQPGNTQY
length: 18
V: TRBV23-1
D: TRBD2
J: TRBJ2-3

CDR3: ASSVLAGTANTGELF
length: 15
V: TRBV9
D: TRBD2
J: TRBJ2-2

CDR3: ASSALDWPYEQY
length: 12
V: TRBV4-1
D: .
J: TRBJ2-7

CDR3: ASRLEGRHTDTQY
length: 13
V: TRBV5-1
D: .
J: TRBJ2-3

CDR3: ASTGTGAFYYGYT
length: 13
V: TRBV19
D: TRBD1
J: TRBJ1-2

CDR3: ASSLTTSFNNEQF
length: 13
V: TRBV5-1
D: TRBD2
J: TRBJ2-1

CDR3: ASSGGITDTQY
length: 11
V: TRBV5-1
D: TRBD2
J: TRBJ2-3

CDR3: ASSSRQGKETQY
length: 12
V: TRBV27
D: TRBD1
J: TRBJ2-5

CDR3: ASRDFGLLSQPQH
length: 13
V: TRBV5-8
D: .
J: TRBJ1-5

CDR3: ASSLGGSNYGYT
length: 12
V: TRBV7-2
D: .
J: TRBJ1-2

CDR3: ASSLQGKGNTEAF
length: 13
V: TRBV5-1
D: TRBD1
J: TRBJ1-1

CDR3: AKGNEAMRRETQY
length: 13
V: TRBV27
D: .
J: TRBJ2-5

CDR3: SLGTQETQY
length: 9
V: TRBV20-1
D: .
J: TRBJ2-5

CDR3: ASSQEGGRLGTEAF
length: 14
V: TRBV4-1
D: .
J: TRBJ1-1

CDR3: ASSEGGRSYNSPLH
length: 14
V: TRBV2
D: .
J: TRBJ1-6

CDR3: AWSVWEGFASGRAKVSYEQY
length: 20
V: TRBV30
D: TRBD2
J: TRBJ2-7

CDR3: ASSLHGQANTEAF
length: 13
V: TRBV28
D: TRBD1
J: TRBJ1-1

CDR3: ASSLEGVYEQY
length: 11
V: TRBV7-2
D: .
J: TRBJ2-7

CDR3: SGTQGGATNEKLF
length: 13
V: TRBV29-1
D: .
J: TRBJ1-4

CDR3: ASSLGQGGGNQPQH
length: 14
V: TRBV5-1
D: .
J: TRBJ1-5

CDR3: ASSLGDRTADTQY
length: 13
V: TRBV5-1
D: TRBD1
J: TRBJ2-3

CDR3: ATSPSGGGWAYEQY
length: 14
V: TRBV15
D: .
J: TRBJ2-7

CDR3: ASSFEGQETQY
length: 11
V: TRBV7-2
D: .
J: TRBJ2-5

CDR3: ASRPGTSGSNEQF
length: 13
V: TRBV5-1
D: TRBD2
J: TRBJ2-1

CDR3: ASSLYTDTQY
length: 10
V: TRBV5-1
D: .
J: TRBJ2-3

CDR3: ASSSALAGRTGELF
length: 14
V: TRBV7-2
D: TRBD2
J: TRBJ2-2

CDR3: SVVGTNMNTEAF
length: 12
V: TRBV29-1
D: .
J: TRBJ1-1

CDR3: ASSSGTGHEKLF
length: 12
V: TRBV7-2
D: TRBD1
J: TRBJ1-4

CDR3: ASSAGREQY
length: 9
V: TRBV5-1
D: .
J: TRBJ2-7

CDR3: ASSLRPGGEQY
length: 11
V: TRBV7-2
D: .
J: TRBJ2-7

CDR3: ASSSRVMRNSNQPQH
length: 15
V: TRBV27
D: .
J: TRBJ1-5

CDR3: ASSPRVGQETQY
length: 12
V: TRBV5-1
D: .
J: TRBJ2-5

CDR3: ASSGNRATEAF
length: 11
V: TRBV19
D: .
J: TRBJ1-1

CDR3: ASSLAQGANYEQY
length: 13
V: TRBV5-1
D: TRBD1
J: TRBJ2-7

CDR3: ASSPNTVGGNNQPQH
length: 15
V: TRBV18
D: .
J: TRBJ1-5